This T cell receptor (beta chain) was obtained from a study of blood T cell repertoires in COVID-19. The CDR3 length is 12 residues. Trimming left V 3 bases short and J 7 bases short, with 10 bases between. The germline V gene has CDR1 SEHNR and CDR2 FQNEAQ (reference sequence). Clones were read by immunoSEQ multiplex PCR, and TCRdb kept only the in-frame ones, dropping some. This sample carries about 90,000 clones, approximately 90% of them seen once, and the ten largest clones take 2% to 2.5%. The origin of this receptor is a human donor with active COVID-19. The donor label of this sample is uncertain. This rearrangement joins TRBV7-9 to TRBJ2-7; D is unclear. The sample comprised peripheral blood. The CDR3, as DNA: TGTGCCAGCAGCTTTTGGTCAGTAGAGCAGTACTTC. This encodes CASSFWSVEQYF. The full variable domain, completed using reference TRBV7-9 and TRBJ2-7, is DTGVSQNPRHKITKRGQNVTFRCDPISEHNRLYWYRQTLGQGPEFLTYFQNEAQLEKSRLLSDRFSAERPKGSFSTLEIQRTEQGDSAMYLCASSFWSVEQYFGPGTRLTVT.